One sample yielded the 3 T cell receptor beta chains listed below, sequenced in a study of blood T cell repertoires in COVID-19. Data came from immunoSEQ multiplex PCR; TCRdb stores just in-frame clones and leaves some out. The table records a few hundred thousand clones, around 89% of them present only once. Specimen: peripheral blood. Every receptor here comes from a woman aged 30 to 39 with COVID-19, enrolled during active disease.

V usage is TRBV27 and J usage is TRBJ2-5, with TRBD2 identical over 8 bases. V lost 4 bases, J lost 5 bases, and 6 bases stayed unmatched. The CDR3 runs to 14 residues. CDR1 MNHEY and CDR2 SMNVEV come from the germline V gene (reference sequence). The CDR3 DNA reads TGTGCCAGCAGTTATGGCCCGGGGGGGGAGACCCAGTACTTC. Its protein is CASSYGPGGETQYF.

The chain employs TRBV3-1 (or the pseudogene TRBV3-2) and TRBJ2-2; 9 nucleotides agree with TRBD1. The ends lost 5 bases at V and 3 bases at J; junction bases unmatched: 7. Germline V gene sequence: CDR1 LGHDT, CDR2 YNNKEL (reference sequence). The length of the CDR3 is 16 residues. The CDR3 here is CASSSQGAPDTGELFF. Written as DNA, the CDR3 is TGTGCCAGCAGCTCACAGGGGGCGCCGGACACCGGGGAGCTGTTTTTT.

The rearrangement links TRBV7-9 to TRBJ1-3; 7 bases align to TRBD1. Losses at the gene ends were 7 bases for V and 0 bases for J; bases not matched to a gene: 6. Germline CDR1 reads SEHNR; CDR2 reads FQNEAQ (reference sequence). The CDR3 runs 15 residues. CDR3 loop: CASTKTGFSGNTIYF. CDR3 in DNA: TGTGCCAGCACCAAGACAGGGTTCTCTGGAAACACCATATATTTT.